The rows below give T cell receptor beta chains drawn from one sample of a study of T cell responses to AZD1222 COVID-19 vaccine. Using immunoSEQ multiplex PCR, the repertoire was profiled, and TCRdb retains in-frame clones only, with some absent. Among about 140,000 clones listed, 88% were seen once. This material consisted of peripheral blood, taken 28 days after the second AZD1222 dose. These receptors all come from an adult who received the AZD1222 COVID-19 vaccine. The conserved cysteine and the conserved F or W are not part of the CDR3 here.

v_call: TRBV3-1/TRBV3-2; cdr3_length: 12; cdr3_aa: ASSPGGPADTQY
v_call: TRBV27; cdr3_length: 13; cdr3_aa: ASSFGPTIGSPLH
v_call: TRBV7-3; cdr3_length: 14; cdr3_aa: ASSPFTGGVYNEQF
v_call: TRBV7-2; cdr3_length: 13; cdr3_aa: ASSLEGRSGDTQY
v_call: TRBV7-2; cdr3_length: 13; cdr3_aa: ASSLVGAEFYEQY
v_call: TRBV6-2/TRBV6-3; cdr3_length: 12; cdr3_aa: ASSYGRLHYEQY
v_call: TRBV6-5; cdr3_length: 13; cdr3_aa: ASTTGWSRGNEQF
v_call: TRBV28; cdr3_length: 14; cdr3_aa: ASSKPPGAPNTEAF
v_call: TRBV9; cdr3_length: 11; cdr3_aa: ASSVEAGTKAF
v_call: TRBV6-5; cdr3_length: 14; cdr3_aa: ASSYSSPRGTGELF
v_call: TRBV5-6; cdr3_length: 12; cdr3_aa: ASSPLRIRGEQY
v_call: TRBV27; cdr3_length: 13; cdr3_aa: ASSLSQGNTGELF
v_call: TRBV15; cdr3_length: 11; cdr3_aa: ATSRVGPTEAF
v_call: TRBV5-6; cdr3_length: 12; cdr3_aa: ASSFGDRDYGYT
v_call: TRBV7-2; cdr3_length: 11; cdr3_aa: ASSPRSNQPQH
v_call: TRBV27; cdr3_length: 11; cdr3_aa: ASMGGASYEQY
v_call: TRBV7-6; cdr3_length: 13; cdr3_aa: ASSQGTRRATEAF
v_call: TRBV5-1; cdr3_length: 12; cdr3_aa: ASSGTGGVFEQY
v_call: TRBV7-9; cdr3_length: 12; cdr3_aa: ASSYGTETYGYT
v_call: TRBV6-2/TRBV6-3; cdr3_length: 15; cdr3_aa: ASSYSYRDIHTYEQY
v_call: TRBV10-3; cdr3_length: 12; cdr3_aa: AIRDRILAGEQY
v_call: TRBV2; cdr3_length: 12; cdr3_aa: ASKSGTSFDEQY
v_call: TRBV12-5; cdr3_length: 14; cdr3_aa: ASGLAWGDSYNEQF
v_call: TRBV7-3; cdr3_length: 11; cdr3_aa: ASSPGPTDTQY
v_call: TRBV5-1; cdr3_length: 13; cdr3_aa: ASSDLGLDYNEQF
v_call: TRBV2; cdr3_length: 12; cdr3_aa: ASSGLAVMDTQY
v_call: TRBV28; cdr3_length: 14; cdr3_aa: ASTRGRTGGANEQF
v_call: TRBV13; cdr3_length: 12; cdr3_aa: ASSSRTDSYEQY
v_call: TRBV24-1; cdr3_length: 13; cdr3_aa: ATKSGGREGYGYT
v_call: TRBV3-1/TRBV3-2; cdr3_length: 10; cdr3_aa: ASSQLNQPQH
v_call: TRBV6-4; cdr3_length: 11; cdr3_aa: ASSVTGSETQY
v_call: TRBV15; cdr3_length: 12; cdr3_aa: ATSRVGVTYEQY
v_call: TRBV18; cdr3_length: 13; cdr3_aa: ASSQGGPVNQPQH
v_call: TRBV15; cdr3_length: 15; cdr3_aa: ATSRESPGTRNTEAF
v_call: TRBV28; cdr3_length: 11; cdr3_aa: ASRSPERNEQY
v_call: TRBV28; cdr3_length: 11; cdr3_aa: ASSLWADYGYT
v_call: TRBV20-1; cdr3_length: 13; cdr3_aa: SASLSTGRAEPQH
v_call: TRBV2; cdr3_length: 12; cdr3_aa: ASSEAGRALGQY
v_call: TRBV28; cdr3_length: 12; cdr3_aa: ASYPSRLSYEQY
v_call: TRBV14; cdr3_length: 14; cdr3_aa: ASSPSLTGGRWGYT